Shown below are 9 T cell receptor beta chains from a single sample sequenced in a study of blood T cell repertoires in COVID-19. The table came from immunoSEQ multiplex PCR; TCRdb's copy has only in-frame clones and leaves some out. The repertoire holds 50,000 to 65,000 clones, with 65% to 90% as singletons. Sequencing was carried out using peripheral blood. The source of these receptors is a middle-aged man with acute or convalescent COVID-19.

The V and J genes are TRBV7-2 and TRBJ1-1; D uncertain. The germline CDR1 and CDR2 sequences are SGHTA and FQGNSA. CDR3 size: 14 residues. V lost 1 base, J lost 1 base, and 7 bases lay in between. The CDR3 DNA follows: TGTGCCAGCAGCTTAGTACGGGGGAACACTGAAGCTTTCTTT. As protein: CASSLVRGNTEAFF. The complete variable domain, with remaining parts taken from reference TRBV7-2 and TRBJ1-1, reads GAGVSQSPSNKVTEKGKDVELRCDPISGHTALYWYRQSLGQGLEFLIYFQGNSAPDKSGLPSDRFSAERTGGSVSTLTIQRTQQEDSAVYLCASSLVRGNTEAFFGQGTRLTVV.

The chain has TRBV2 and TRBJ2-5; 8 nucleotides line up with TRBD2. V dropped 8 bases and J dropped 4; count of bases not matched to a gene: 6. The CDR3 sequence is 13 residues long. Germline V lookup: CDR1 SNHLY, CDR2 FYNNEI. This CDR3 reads CASLIAGGETQYF. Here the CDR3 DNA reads TGTGCCAGCCTTATCGCGGGGGGAGAGACCCAGTACTTC.

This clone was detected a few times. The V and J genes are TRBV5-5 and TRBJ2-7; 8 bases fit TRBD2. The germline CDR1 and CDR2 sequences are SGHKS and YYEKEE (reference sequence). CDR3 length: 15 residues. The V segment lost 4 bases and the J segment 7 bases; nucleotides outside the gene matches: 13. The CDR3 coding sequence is TGTGCCAGCAGCGGCAACCCGGGAGGGATTCGGGAGCAGTACTTC. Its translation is CASSGNPGGIREQYF. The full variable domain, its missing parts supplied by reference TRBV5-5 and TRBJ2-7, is DAGVTQSPTHLIKTRGQQVTLRCSPISGHKSVSWYQQVLGQGPQFIFQYYEKEERGRGNFPDRFSARQFPNYSSELNVNALLLGDSALYLCASSGNPGGIREQYFGPGTRLTVT.

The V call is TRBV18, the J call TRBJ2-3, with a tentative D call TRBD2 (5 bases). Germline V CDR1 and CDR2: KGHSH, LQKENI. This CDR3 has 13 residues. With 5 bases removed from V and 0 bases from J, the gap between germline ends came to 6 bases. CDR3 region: CASSRTSTDTQYF. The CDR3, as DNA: TGTGCCAGCTCAAGGACTAGCACAGATACGCAGTATTTT.

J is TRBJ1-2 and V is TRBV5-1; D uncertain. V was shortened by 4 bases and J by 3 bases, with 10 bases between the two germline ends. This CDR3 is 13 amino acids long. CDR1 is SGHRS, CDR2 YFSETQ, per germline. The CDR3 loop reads CASSVGSDYGYTF. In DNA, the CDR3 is TGCGCCAGCAGCGTAGGGAGTGACTATGGCTACACCTTC.

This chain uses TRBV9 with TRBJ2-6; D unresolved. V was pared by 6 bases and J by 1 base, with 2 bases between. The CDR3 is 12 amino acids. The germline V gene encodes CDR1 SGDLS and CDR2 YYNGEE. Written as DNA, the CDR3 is TGTGCCAGCACATCTGGGGCCAACGTCCTGACTTTC. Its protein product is CASTSGANVLTF.

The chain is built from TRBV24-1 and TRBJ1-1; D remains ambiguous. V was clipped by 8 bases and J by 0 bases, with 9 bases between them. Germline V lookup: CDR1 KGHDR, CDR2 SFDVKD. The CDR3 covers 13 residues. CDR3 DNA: TGTGCCACCAAGGCGGGAATGAACACTGAAGCTTTCTTT. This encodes CATKAGMNTEAFF.

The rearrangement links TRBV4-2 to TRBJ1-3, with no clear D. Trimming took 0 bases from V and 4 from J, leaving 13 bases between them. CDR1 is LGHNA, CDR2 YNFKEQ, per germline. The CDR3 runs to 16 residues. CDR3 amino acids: CASSQEARASGNTIYF. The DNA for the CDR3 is TGTGCCAGCAGCCAAGAAGCACGAGCCTCCGGAAACACCATATATTTT.

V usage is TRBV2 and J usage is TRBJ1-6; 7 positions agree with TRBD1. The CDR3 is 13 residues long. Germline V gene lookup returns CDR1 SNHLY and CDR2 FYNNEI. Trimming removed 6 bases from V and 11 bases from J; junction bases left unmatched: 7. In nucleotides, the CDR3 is TGTGCCAGCAGCCGACAGGGATTGGCACCCCTCCACTTT. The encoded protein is CASSRQGLAPLHF.